A single sample is the source of the 31 T cell receptor beta chains below, sequenced in a study of CD8+CD57+ T cells in acquired aplastic anemia. Using genomic DNA as the template, TCR beta VDJ and CDR3 profiling was carried out. TCRdb used MiXCR to reprocess the reads, holding one entry per CDR3 protein. The sample carries around 250,000 distinct CDR3 sequences, 55% to 65% recorded once. The specimen sequenced was sorted CD4+, CD8+, or CD8+CD57+ T cells (not recorded which) from PBMCs. The receptors shown here come from a human donor with severe aplastic anemia or a healthy control (not recorded which).

The rearrangement uses TRBV29-1 and TRBJ2-7; 8 bases are shared with TRBD1. V trimming: 7 bases; J trimming: 4 bases; junction bases outside the gene matches: 15. This CDR3 is 15 amino acids long. The germline V gene has CDR1 SQVTM and CDR2 ANQGSEA. CDR3: CSARRWTGSSYEQYF. CDR3 DNA sequence: TGCAGCGCCAGGCGATGGACAGGGTCGTCGTACGAGCAGTACTTC.

This rearrangement joins TRBV7-8 to TRBJ2-7; no clear D. Germline V gene data show CDR1 as SGHVS and CDR2 as FQNEAQ. V dropped 1 base and J dropped 6 bases, with 10 bases sitting between them. This CDR3 is built from 13 residues. CDR3 sequence: CASSLGLGCEQYF. The CDR3 DNA sequence: TGTGCCAGCAGCTTAGGGCTTGGATGCGAGCAGTACTTC.

This clonotype was seen repeatedly, ten times or more. The V gene is TRBV5-6, the J gene TRBJ1-5; 9 bases fit TRBD1. J was trimmed by 6 bases and V by 4 bases; bases with no gene match: 8. This CDR3 spans 15 amino acids. Germline CDR1 SGHDT, CDR2 YYEEEE. The CDR3 DNA follows: TGTGCCAGCAGCCTTACAGGGGGCTGGGGTCAGCCCCAGCATTTT. Translated, it gives CASSLTGGWGQPQHF.

This chain links TRBV7-9 with TRBJ1-2, with 8 bases fitting TRBD1. Germline loops: CDR1 SEHNR, CDR2 FQNEAQ (reference sequence). This CDR3 is built from 14 residues. V gave up 6 bases and J gave up 2 bases; unmatched junction bases: 5. The CDR3: CASSTGQGNYGYTF. As DNA, the CDR3 is TGTGCCAGCAGTACCGGACAGGGAAACTATGGCTACACCTTC.

The chain has TRBV7-2 and TRBJ2-3; either TRBD1 or TRBD2 may fit D (5 bases each). This CDR3 has 14 amino acids. Trimming shortened V by 4 bases and J by 8 bases, and 16 bases separated the two germline ends. Germline lookup yields CDR1 SGHTA and CDR2 FQGNSA. The CDR3, as DNA: TGTGCCAGCAGCTACTGGGACCCCGGGGCTACGCAGTATTTT. This gives the protein CASSYWDPGATQYF. Variable domain in full (rest from reference TRBV7-2 and TRBJ2-3): GAGVSQSPSNKVTEKGKDVELRCDPISGHTALYWYRQSLGQGLEFLIYFQGNSAPDKSGLPSDRFSAERTGGSVSTLTIQRTQQEDSAVYLCASSYWDPGATQYFGPGTRLTVL.

J is TRBJ2-7 and V is TRBV6-5; D not resolved. Trimming cost V 3 bases and J 3 bases, with 12 bases left between them. CDR1 and CDR2 from the germline V gene are MNHEY and SVGAGI. This CDR3 spans 14 amino acids. Here the CDR3 reads CASSYLVGYYEQYF. The CDR3 nucleotides are TGTGCCAGCAGTTATCTCGTCGGGTACTACGAGCAGTACTTC.

The chain joins TRBV19 to TRBJ2-7; TRBD2 matches 9 bases. Unmatched junction bases numbered 7, after V lost 5 bases and J lost 5 bases. Germline V gives CDR1 LNHDA, CDR2 SQIVND (reference sequence). The CDR3 is 14 amino acids. The CDR3, as DNA: TGTGCCAGTAGTGGGGCGGGGGGGCTCCACGAGCAGTACTTC. Protein product: CASSGAGGLHEQYF.

V usage is TRBV20-1 and J usage is TRBJ2-3; D gene unclear. The CDR3 length is 12 residues. Germline V gene data show CDR1 as DFQATT and CDR2 as SNEGSKA (reference sequence). Trimming pared 3 bases from V and 5 bases from J, leaving 9 bases between. The CDR3: CSASRPGDTQYF. DNA of the CDR3: TGCAGTGCTAGCCGACCGGGAGATACGCAGTATTTT.

The chain is built from TRBV9 and TRBJ2-7, with a possible D match to TRBD2 (6 bases). Looked up from germline, CDR1 is SGDLS and CDR2 is YYNGEE. There are 13 residues in the CDR3. Trimming left V 6 bases short and J 9 bases short, with 19 bases between. The CDR3 loop is CASNLGPGSTQYF. The CDR3 bases are TGTGCCAGCAACTTAGGCCCCGGGAGTACGCAGTACTTC.

Here the CDR3 reads CASSPQYRGGNTEAFF. In DNA form, the CDR3 reads TGTGCCAGCAGTCCCCAGTACAGGGGAGGGAACACTGAAGCTTTCTTT. The gene calls are TRBV12-3 or TRBV12-4 and TRBJ1-1, with 7 nucleotides matching TRBD1. CDR3 size: 16 residues. The V and J ends lost 5 bases and 1 base, in that order; junction bases with no gene match: 10.

This clonotype was seen repeatedly, ten times or more. The CDR3 is CSVEDNRGHGYTF. In DNA, the CDR3 is TGCAGCGTTGAAGATAACAGGGGACATGGCTACACCTTC. The chain recombines TRBV29-1 with TRBJ1-2; TRBD1 matches at 7 bases. This CDR3 has 13 residues. The V and J ends lost 0 bases and 6 bases, in that order; junction bases with no gene match: 4. The germline V gene encodes CDR1 SQVTM and CDR2 ANQGSEA.

In its sample, this clonotype was seen many times. This sequence joins TRBV28 and TRBJ2-1, with 11 bases matching TRBD1. Germline lookup yields CDR1 MDHEN and CDR2 SYDVKM. The V and J ends lost 3 bases and 12 bases, in that order; junction bases with no gene match: 7. There are 14 residues in the CDR3. The chain's CDR3 is CASSFGQGTGGQFF. CDR3 DNA sequence: TGTGCCAGCAGTTTCGGTCAGGGGACAGGGGGGCAGTTCTTC.

This clonotype was seen many times. V gene TRBV24-1 combines with J gene TRBJ2-1; the match to TRBD1 covers 8 bases. J was trimmed by 2 bases and V by 4 bases; bases with no gene match: 6. This CDR3 is 16 amino acids long. Germline V lookup: CDR1 KGHDR, CDR2 SFDVKD. The CDR3 sequence: CATSDSGQGTYNEQFF. DNA for the CDR3: TGTGCCACCAGTGACTCCGGACAGGGAACCTACAATGAGCAGTTCTTC.

This clonotype was seen only once. This CDR3 is CASSLQGNEKLFF. Here the CDR3 DNA reads TGCGCCAGCAGCTTACAGGGTAATGAAAAACTGTTTTTT. The chain uses TRBV5-1 and TRBJ1-4, with D perhaps matching TRBD1 (6 bases). Germline-derived CDR1 and CDR2 are SGHRS and YFSETQ. The CDR3 is made up of 13 amino acids. Trimming left V 2 bases short and J 4 bases short, with 6 bases between.

This clonotype was seen only a few times. The chain is built from TRBV6-6 and TRBJ2-3, with D uncertain. The CDR3 contains 16 residues. Per germline, CDR1 MNHNY and CDR2 SVGAGI (reference sequence). Between the trimmed V and J ends, which lost 6 bases and 0 bases, there was a span of 16 bases. The CDR3 region is CASSQAIVPSTDTQYF. CDR3 nucleotides: TGTGCCAGCAGCCAAGCCATCGTTCCTAGCACAGATACGCAGTATTTT.

This clonotype was detected once. This chain links TRBV29-1 with TRBJ1-5; TRBD1 aligns across 8 bases. Germline V CDR1 and CDR2: SQVTM, ANQGSEA. The J segment lost 1 base and the V segment lost 4 bases, leaving 0 bases of the junction unmatched. The CDR3 spans 13 residues. This CDR3 is CSVAGGSNQPQHF. DNA for the CDR3: TGCAGCGTTGCAGGGGGCAGCAATCAGCCCCAGCATTTT.

The CDR3 DNA sequence: TGCAGTGCTCCCGTGAGGTCAAAGGGCTGGGATCCACCCCTCCACTTT. Residues: CSAPVRSKGWDPPLHF. The V gene is TRBV20-1, the J gene TRBJ1-6, with D uncertain. Trimming removed 5 bases from V and 11 bases from J, with 25 bases in between. Germline CDR1 DFQATT, CDR2 SNEGSKA (reference sequence). The CDR3 length is 16 residues.

V gene TRBV16 combines with J gene TRBJ1-1; no reliable D call. V was clipped by 2 bases and J by 1 base, with 11 bases between them. Per the germline V gene, CDR1 is KGHSY and CDR2 is FQNENV. The CDR3 spans 15 residues. The DNA of the CDR3 is TGTGCCAGCAGCCAACGTGGGTCGGGGAACACTGAAGCTTTCTTT. Its protein product is CASSQRGSGNTEAFF.

Only one count was recorded for this clonotype. The chain has TRBV7-2 and TRBJ1-2; D is unresolved. Germline assignment: CDR1 SGHTA and CDR2 FQGNSA. The CDR3 has 13 residues. V lost 3 bases to trimming and J lost 3 bases, with 8 bases between them. The CDR3 nucleotides are TGTGCCAGCAGCTTCGGCAGCGACTATGGCTACACCTTC. It specifies CASSFGSDYGYTF.

The genes are TRBV6-2 or TRBV6-3 and TRBJ2-1; 10 positions match TRBD2. The CDR3 extends over 15 amino acids. The germline gives CDR1 MNHEY, CDR2 SVGEGT. V gave up 7 bases and J gave up 7 bases; unmatched junction bases: 10. CDR3 amino acids: CASTDPLAGRNEQFF. As DNA, the CDR3 is TGTGCCAGCACCGACCCACTAGCGGGAAGGAATGAGCAGTTCTTC.

The V call is TRBV15, the J call TRBJ1-2; 7 bases are a match to TRBD1. J gave up 0 bases and V 0 bases, and 7 bases lay outside the gene matches. The CDR3 has 17 amino acids. CDR1 is LNHNV, CDR2 YYDKDF, per germline (reference sequence). CDR3 nucleotides: TGTGCCACCAGCAGAGATAGGGGGACAGTCTCTAACTATGGCTACACCTTC. Amino acids: CATSRDRGTVSNYGYTF.

This chain connects TRBV7-3 to TRBJ1-2, with 9 bases identical to TRBD1. J gave up 2 bases and V 3 bases, and 4 bases lay outside the gene matches. The length of the CDR3 is 15 residues. From germline, CDR1 is SGHTA and CDR2 FQGTGA. CDR3 region: CASSFGTGINYGYTF. CDR3 coding DNA: TGTGCCAGCAGCTTTGGGACAGGGATCAACTATGGCTACACCTTC.

The chain uses TRBV20-1 and TRBJ2-7, with 9 bases fitting TRBD2. CDR1 and CDR2 (germline): DFQATT, SNEGSKA (reference sequence). J was trimmed by 4 bases and V by 5 bases; bases with no gene match: 9. CDR3 length equals 14 residues. The CDR3 loop is CSAGPGTSIYEQYF. The CDR3 DNA sequence: TGCAGTGCTGGACCCGGGACTAGCATTTACGAGCAGTACTTC.

The rearrangement uses TRBV5-1 and TRBJ2-2; 12 positions agree with TRBD2. Germline V gene lookup returns CDR1 SGHRS and CDR2 YFSETQ. Germline trimming cut 5 bases from V and 6 bases from J; bases unmatched to any gene: 8. The CDR3 is made up of 16 amino acids. CDR3 in DNA: TGCGCCAGCAGGTCCGGACTAGCGGGACTAGCCGGGGAGCTGTTTTTT. Its translation is CASRSGLAGLAGELFF.

The chain joins TRBV7-3 to TRBJ2-1; D ambiguous. This CDR3 is built from 13 residues. Trimming left V 1 base short and J 6 bases short, with 7 bases between. Germline assignment: CDR1 SGHTA and CDR2 FQGTGA. CDR3: CASSLMVINEQFF. CDR3 in DNA: TGTGCCAGCAGCTTAATGGTGATCAATGAGCAGTTCTTC.

The chain joins TRBV29-1 to TRBJ1-2; D unclear. The CDR3 has 13 amino acids. Germline V CDR1 and CDR2: SQVTM, ANQGSEA. Trimming pared 4 bases from V and 8 bases from J, leaving 17 bases between. In DNA form, the CDR3 reads TGCAGCGTTGTCCAACCTCAGCTGGGCGGCTACACCTTC. Residues: CSVVQPQLGGYTF.

This clonotype occurred a few times. The gene calls are TRBV7-9 and TRBJ1-6; no definite D call. V was clipped by 2 bases and J by 9 bases, with 11 bases between them. Looked up from germline, CDR1 is SEHNR and CDR2 is FQNEAQ (reference sequence). The CDR3 is 14 residues long. Here the CDR3 reads CASSLLGLGSPLHF. CDR3 nucleotide sequence: TGTGCCAGCAGCTTACTGGGTTTGGGTTCACCCCTCCACTTT.

There are many counts of this clonotype. This chain joins TRBV19 and TRBJ2-6; 11 bases are shared with TRBD1. The CDR3 sequence is 18 residues long. The V segment lost 0 bases and the J segment 2 bases; nucleotides outside the gene matches: 3. Germline V CDR1 and CDR2: LNHDA, SQIVND (reference sequence). CDR3 region: CASSIEGTGGPGANVLTF. The CDR3, as DNA: TGTGCCAGTAGTATAGAGGGGACAGGGGGTCCTGGGGCCAACGTCCTGACTTTC.

The chain recombines TRBV15 with TRBJ2-3; 8 nucleotides agree with TRBD1. The junction had 12 bases not matched to a gene; V was cut back by 3 bases and J by 4 bases. Looked up from germline, CDR1 is LNHNV and CDR2 is YYDKDF (reference sequence). The CDR3 is 17 amino acids. CDR3 bases: TGTGCCACCAGCAGGGCGGACAGTTCAGGGGGCGCAGATACGCAGTATTTT. Amino acids: CATSRADSSGGADTQYF.

V usage is TRBV2 and J usage is TRBJ2-7; 9 bases map to TRBD1. The CDR3 is made up of 12 amino acids. Unmatched junction bases numbered 5, after V lost 8 bases and J lost 6 bases. CDR1 is SNHLY and CDR2 is FYNNEI in the germline V gene. The chain's CDR3 is CASRDRASEQYF. DNA for the CDR3: TGTGCCAGCCGGGACAGGGCTTCCGAGCAGTACTTC.

This rearrangement joins TRBV29-1 to TRBJ2-3, with D possibly matching TRBD2 (5 bases). The germline gives CDR1 SQVTM, CDR2 ANQGSEA. V lost 0 bases, J lost 6 bases, and 13 bases lay in between. The CDR3 totals 14 residues. For the CDR3, the DNA is TGCAGCGTTGAAGAACGAGGGCCCAGCGATACGCAGTATTTT. Translated, it gives CSVEERGPSDTQYF.